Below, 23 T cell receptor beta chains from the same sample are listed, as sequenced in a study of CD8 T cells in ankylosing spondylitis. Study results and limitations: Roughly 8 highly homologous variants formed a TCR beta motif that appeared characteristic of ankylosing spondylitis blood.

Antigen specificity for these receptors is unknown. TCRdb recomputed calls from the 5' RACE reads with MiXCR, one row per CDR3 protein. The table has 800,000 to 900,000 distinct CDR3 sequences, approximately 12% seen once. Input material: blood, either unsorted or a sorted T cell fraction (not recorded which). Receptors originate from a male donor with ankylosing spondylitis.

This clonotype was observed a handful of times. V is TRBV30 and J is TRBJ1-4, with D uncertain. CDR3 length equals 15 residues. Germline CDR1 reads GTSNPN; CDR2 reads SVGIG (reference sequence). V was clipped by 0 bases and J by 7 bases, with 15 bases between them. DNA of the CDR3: TGTGCCTGGAGTGTACAAGAGGGATTAGCTGAAAAACTGTTTTTT. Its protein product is CAWSVQEGLAEKLFF.

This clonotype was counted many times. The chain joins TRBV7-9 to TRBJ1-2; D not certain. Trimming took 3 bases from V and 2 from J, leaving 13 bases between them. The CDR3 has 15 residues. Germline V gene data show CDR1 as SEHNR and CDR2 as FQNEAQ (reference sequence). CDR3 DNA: TGTGCCAGCAGCTTCGATCAGACATTCAACTATGGCTACACCTTC. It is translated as CASSFDQTFNYGYTF.

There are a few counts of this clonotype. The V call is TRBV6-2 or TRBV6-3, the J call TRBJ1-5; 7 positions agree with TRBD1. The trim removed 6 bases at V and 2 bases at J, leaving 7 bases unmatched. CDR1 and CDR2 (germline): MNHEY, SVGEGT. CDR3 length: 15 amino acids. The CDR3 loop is CASSRQGRGNQPQHF. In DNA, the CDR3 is TGTGCCAGCAGCCGACAGGGCCGGGGCAATCAGCCCCAGCATTTT.

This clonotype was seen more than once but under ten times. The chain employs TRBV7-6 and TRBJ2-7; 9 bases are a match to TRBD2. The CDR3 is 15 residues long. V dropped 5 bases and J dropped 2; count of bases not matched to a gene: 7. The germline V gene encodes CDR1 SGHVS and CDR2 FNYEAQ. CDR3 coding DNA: TGTGCCAGCAGCCGGATAGCGGGGGATACCTACGAGCAGTACTTC. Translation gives CASSRIAGDTYEQYF.

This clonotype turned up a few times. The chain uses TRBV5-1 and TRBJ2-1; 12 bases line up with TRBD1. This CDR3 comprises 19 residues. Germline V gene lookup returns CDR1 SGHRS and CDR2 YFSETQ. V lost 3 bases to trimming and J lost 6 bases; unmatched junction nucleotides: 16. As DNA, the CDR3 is TGCGCCAGCAGCTCACCGGGACAGGGGGCTAGCGGGAAACTCAATGAGCAGTTCTTC. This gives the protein CASSSPGQGASGKLNEQFF.

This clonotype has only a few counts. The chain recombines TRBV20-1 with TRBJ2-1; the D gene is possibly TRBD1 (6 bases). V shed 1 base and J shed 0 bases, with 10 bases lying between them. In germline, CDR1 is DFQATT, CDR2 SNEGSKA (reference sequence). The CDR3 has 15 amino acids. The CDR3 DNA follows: TGCAGTGCTAGAGCAGGGGAAAGCTCCTACAATGAGCAGTTCTTC. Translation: CSARAGESSYNEQFF.

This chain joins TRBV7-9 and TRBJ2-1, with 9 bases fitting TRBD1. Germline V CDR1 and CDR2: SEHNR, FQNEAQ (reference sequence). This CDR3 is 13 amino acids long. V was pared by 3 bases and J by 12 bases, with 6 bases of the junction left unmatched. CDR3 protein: CASSFGTGSRQFF. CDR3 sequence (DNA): TGTGCCAGCAGCTTCGGGACAGGGTCGAGGCAGTTCTTC.

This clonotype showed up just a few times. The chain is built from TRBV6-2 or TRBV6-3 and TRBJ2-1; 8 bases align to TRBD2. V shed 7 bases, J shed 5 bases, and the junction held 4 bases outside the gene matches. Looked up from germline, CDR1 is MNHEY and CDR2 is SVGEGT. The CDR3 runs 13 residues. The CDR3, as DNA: TGTGCCAGCAAGAGTAGCGGGAACAATGAGCAGTTCTTC. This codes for CASKSSGNNEQFF.

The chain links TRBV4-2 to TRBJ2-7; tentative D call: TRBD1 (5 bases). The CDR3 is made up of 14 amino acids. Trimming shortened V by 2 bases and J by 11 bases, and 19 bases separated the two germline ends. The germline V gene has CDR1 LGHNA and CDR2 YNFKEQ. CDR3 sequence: CASSQISSQGKKYF. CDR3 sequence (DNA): TGTGCCAGCAGCCAAATTTCTTCCCAGGGAAAGAAGTACTTC.

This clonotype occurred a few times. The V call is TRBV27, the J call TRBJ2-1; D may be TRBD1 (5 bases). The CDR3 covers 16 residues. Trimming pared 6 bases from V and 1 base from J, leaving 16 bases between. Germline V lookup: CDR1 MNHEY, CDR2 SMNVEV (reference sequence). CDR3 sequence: CASSSDRDHSYNEQFF. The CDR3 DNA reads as TGTGCCAGCAGCTCTGACAGAGATCATTCCTACAATGAGCAGTTCTTC.

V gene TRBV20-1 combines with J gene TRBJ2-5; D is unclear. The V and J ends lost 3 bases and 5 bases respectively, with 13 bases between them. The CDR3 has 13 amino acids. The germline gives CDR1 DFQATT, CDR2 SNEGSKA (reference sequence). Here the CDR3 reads CSASADPRETQYF. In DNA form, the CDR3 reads TGCAGTGCTAGCGCCGATCCTAGGGAGACCCAGTACTTC.

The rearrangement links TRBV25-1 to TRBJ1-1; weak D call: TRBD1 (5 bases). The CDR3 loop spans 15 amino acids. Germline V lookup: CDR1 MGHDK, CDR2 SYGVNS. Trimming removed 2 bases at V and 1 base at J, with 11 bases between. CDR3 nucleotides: TGTGCCAGCAGTGAACCCGCGGGGGGGAACACTGAAGCTTTCTTT. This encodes CASSEPAGGNTEAFF.

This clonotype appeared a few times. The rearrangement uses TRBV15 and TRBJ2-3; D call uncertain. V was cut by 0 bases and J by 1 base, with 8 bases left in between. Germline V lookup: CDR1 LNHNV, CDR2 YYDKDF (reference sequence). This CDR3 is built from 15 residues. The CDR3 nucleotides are TGTGCCACCAGCAGAGACAGGTCTGGCACAGATACGCAGTATTTT. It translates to CATSRDRSGTDTQYF.

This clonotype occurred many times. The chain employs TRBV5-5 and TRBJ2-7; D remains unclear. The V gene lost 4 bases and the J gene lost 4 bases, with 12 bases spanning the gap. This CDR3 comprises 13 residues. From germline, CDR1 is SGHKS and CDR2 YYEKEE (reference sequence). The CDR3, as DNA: TGTGCCAGCAGCGTCACAAGGGCGTACGAGCAGTACTTC. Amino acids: CASSVTRAYEQYF.

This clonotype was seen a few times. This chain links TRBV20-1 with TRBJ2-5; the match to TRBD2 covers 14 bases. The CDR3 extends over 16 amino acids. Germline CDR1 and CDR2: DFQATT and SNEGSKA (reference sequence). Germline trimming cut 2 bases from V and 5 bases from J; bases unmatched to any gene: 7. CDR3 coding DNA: TGCAGTGCTAGAATAGGACTAGCGGGAGGAGGGGAGACCCAGTACTTC. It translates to CSARIGLAGGGETQYF.

CDR3 DNA sequence: TGTGCCAGCAGTATCGACAGGGGGCATAATGGCTACACCTTC. It is translated as CASSIDRGHNGYTF. The genes are TRBV12-3 or TRBV12-4 and TRBJ1-2; 10 nucleotides match TRBD1. V gave up 5 bases and J gave up 6 bases; unmatched junction bases: 6. This CDR3 spans 14 amino acids.

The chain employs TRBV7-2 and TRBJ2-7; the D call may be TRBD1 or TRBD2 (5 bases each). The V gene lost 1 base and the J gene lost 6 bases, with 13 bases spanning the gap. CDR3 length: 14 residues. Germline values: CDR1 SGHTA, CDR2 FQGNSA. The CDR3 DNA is TGTGCCAGCAGCTTAGGGGGGTCCCTCCGCGAGCAGTACTTC. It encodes CASSLGGSLREQYF.

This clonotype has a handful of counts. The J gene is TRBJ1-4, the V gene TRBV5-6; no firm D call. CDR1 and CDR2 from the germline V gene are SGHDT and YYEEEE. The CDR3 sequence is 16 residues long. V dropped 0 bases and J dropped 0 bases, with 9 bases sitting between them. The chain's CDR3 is CASSLAGAATNEKLFF. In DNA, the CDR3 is TGTGCCAGCAGCTTGGCCGGTGCAGCAACTAATGAAAAACTGTTTTTT.

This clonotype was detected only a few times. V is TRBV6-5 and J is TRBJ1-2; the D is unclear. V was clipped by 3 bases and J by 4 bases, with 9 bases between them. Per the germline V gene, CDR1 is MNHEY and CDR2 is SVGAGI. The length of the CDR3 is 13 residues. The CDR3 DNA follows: TGTGCCAGCAGTTATCGAGCCGCCTATGGCTACACCTTC. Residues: CASSYRAAYGYTF.

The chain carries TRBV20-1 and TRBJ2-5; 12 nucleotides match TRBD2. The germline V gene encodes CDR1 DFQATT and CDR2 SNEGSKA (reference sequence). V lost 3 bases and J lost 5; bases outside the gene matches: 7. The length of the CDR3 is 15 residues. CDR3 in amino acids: CSASRLAGEGETQYF. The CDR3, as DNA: TGCAGTGCTAGTCGACTAGCGGGAGAGGGTGAGACCCAGTACTTC.

The CDR3 DNA follows: TGTGCCAGCAGCGAGGTAGCTTTCAACTACGAGCAGTACTTC. Protein sequence: CASSEVAFNYEQYF. The V gene is TRBV7-2, the J gene TRBJ2-7; no definite D call. From germline, CDR1 is SGHTA and CDR2 FQGNSA. CDR3 length: 14 residues. Trimming removed 5 bases from V and 3 bases from J, with 14 bases in between.

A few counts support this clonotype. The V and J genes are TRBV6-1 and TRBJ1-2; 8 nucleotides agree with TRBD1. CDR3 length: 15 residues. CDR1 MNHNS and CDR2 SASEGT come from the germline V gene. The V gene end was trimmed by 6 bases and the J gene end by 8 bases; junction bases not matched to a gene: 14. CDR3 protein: CASRRSDRARGGYTF. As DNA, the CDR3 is TGTGCCAGCAGACGCTCGGACAGGGCTCGGGGAGGCTACACCTTC.

The CDR3 sequence: CASGDAPGGELFF. CDR3 nucleotide sequence: TGCGCCAGCGGGGACGCTCCGGGCGGGGAGCTGTTTTTT. The J gene is TRBJ2-2, the V gene TRBV5-1; D could derive from TRBD1 or TRBD2 (5 bases each). CDR3 length equals 13 residues. The germline gives CDR1 SGHRS, CDR2 YFSETQ. The V end was cut by 7 bases, the J end by 7 bases, with 14 bases between.